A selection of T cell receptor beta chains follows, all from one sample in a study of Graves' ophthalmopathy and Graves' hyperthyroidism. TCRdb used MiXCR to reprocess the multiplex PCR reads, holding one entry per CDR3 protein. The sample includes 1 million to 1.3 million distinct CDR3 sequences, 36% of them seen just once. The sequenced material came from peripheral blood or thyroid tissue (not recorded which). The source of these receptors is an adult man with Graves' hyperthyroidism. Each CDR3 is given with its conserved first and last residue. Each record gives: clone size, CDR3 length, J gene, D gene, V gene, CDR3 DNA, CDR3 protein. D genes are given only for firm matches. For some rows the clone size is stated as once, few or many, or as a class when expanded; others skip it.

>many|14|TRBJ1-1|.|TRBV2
TGTGCCAGCAGTGAAGTGGGACTGGGCACTGAAGCTTTCTTT
CASSEVGLGTEAFF
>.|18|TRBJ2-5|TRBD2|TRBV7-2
TGTGCCAGCAGTCCCCTAAGGCTAGCGGGAGGGCCGGGAGAGACCCAGTACTTC
CASSPLRLAGGPGETQYF
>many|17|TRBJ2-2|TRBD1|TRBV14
TGTGCCAGCAGCCATAGACGACAGGGGATGAGCACCGGGGAGCTGTTTTTT
CASSHRRQGMSTGELFF
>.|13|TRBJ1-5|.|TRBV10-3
TGTGCCATAGCCAGGGCAAAAGATCAGCCCCAGCATTTT
CAIARAKDQPQHF
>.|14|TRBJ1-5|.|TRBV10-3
TGTGCCATCGGGGACGTTTATAGCAATCAGCCCCAGCATTTT
CAIGDVYSNQPQHF
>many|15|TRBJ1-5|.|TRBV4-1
TGCGCCAGCAGCCAAGAGCGGGAGCCCAATCAGCCCCAGCATTTT
CASSQEREPNQPQHF
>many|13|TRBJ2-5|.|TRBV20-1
TGCAGTGCTAGGAAGACACCGAAAGAGACCCAGTACTTC
CSARKTPKETQYF
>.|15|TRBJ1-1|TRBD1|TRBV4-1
TGCGCCAGCAGCCATATCAGGGGGCGCGAATCTGAAGCTTTCTTT
CASSHIRGRESEAFF
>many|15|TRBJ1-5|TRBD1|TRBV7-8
TGTGCCAGCAGCTTACTACAGGGGGCTCATCAGCCCCAGCATTTT
CASSLLQGAHQPQHF
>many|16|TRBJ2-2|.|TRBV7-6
TGTGCCAGCAGCCTTACAGGGTCTGGAGCGCACGGGGAGCTGTTTTTT
CASSLTGSGAHGELFF
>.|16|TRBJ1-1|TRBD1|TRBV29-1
TGCAGCGTTGCTCCCGCCAGACAGGGGACGAACACTGAAGCTTTCTTT
CSVAPARQGTNTEAFF
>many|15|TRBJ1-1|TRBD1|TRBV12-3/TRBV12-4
TGTGCCAGCAGTCCAAGGGGGCACCCGAGCACTGAAGCTTTCTTT
CASSPRGHPSTEAFF
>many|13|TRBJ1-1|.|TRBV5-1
TGCGCCAGCAGGGTGGGGGGGAACACTGAAGCTTTCTTT
CASRVGGNTEAFF
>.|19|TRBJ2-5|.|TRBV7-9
TGCGCCAGCAGCCAGGGACAGCTACGGACCGGGAGGTCAGGGGAGACCCAGTACTTC
CASSQGQLRTGRSGETQYF
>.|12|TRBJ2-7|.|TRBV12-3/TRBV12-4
TGTGCCAGCAGTTTTACGTCCCACGAGCAGTACTTC
CASSFTSHEQYF
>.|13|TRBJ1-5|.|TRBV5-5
TGTGCCAGCAGCTTGGTGGCTAATCAGCCCCAGCATTTT
CASSLVANQPQHF
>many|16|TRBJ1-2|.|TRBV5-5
TGTGCCAGCAGCTTGGGAGCCGAGGGGGAGGGGAATGGCTACACCTTC
CASSLGAEGEGNGYTF
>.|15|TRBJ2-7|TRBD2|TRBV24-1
TGTGCCACCAGTTATCCCAGCGGGAGCTCCTACAAGCAGTACTTC
CATSYPSGSSYKQYF
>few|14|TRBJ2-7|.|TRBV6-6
TGTGCCAGCCGAACGGGGGCAGGCTTCTACGAGCAGTACTTC
CASRTGAGFYEQYF
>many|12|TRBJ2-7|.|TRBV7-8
TGTGCCAGCAGCCCCTACGCCTACGAGCAGTACTTC
CASSPYAYEQYF
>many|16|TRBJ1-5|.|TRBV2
TGTGCCAGCAGTGATAACTTAGGGGGGGAATTTCAGCCCCAGCATTTT
CASSDNLGGEFQPQHF
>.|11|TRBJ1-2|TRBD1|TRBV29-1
TGCAGCGGACAGGGGGCGGTTGGCTACACCTTC
CSGQGAVGYTF
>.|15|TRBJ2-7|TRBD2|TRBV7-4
TGTGCCAGCAGCTTCAGTAGCGGGACTGTCTACGAGCAGTACTTC
CASSFSSGTVYEQYF
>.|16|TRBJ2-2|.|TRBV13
TGTGCCAGCAGCTTAACGACGGCAAAGAACACCGGGGAGCTGTTTTTT
CASSLTTAKNTGELFF
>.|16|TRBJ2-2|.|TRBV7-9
TGTGCCAGCAGCTTACCAGGCCAACCGAACACCGGGGAGCTGTTTTTT
CASSLPGQPNTGELFF
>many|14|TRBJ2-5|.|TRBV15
TGTGCCACCAGCAGAGATTTTACCCAAGAGACCCAGTACTTC
CATSRDFTQETQYF
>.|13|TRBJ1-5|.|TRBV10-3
TGTGCCATCAGTGGGGGCGGCAAAGAGACCCAGCATTTT
CAISGGGKETQHF
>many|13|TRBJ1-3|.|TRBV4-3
TGCGCCAGCAGCCGCCTCAGGGGTAACACCATATATTTT
CASSRLRGNTIYF
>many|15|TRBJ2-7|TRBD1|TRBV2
TGTGCCAGCTCATCAGGGACAGGGTCTTTTTACGAGCAGTACTTC
CASSSGTGSFYEQYF
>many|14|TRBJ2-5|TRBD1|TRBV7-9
TGTGCCAGCAGCCCGGGACAGGGGATGGAGACCCAGTACTTC
CASSPGQGMETQYF
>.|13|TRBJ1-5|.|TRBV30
TGTGCCTGGAGTTCGGATAGCAATCAGCCCCAGCATTTT
CAWSSDSNQPQHF
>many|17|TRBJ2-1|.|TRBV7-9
TGTGCCAGCAGCTTAGATTGGGCCCCTTGGGGTGGAAAAGAGCAGTTCTTC
CASSLDWAPWGGKEQFF
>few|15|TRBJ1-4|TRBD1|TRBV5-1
TGCGCCAGCAGCCCGGGACAGAAACATAATGAAAAACTGTTTTTT
CASSPGQKHNEKLFF
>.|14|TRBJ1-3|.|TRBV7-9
TGTGCCAGCAGCGATTACGGGCCAGGAAACACCATATATTTT
CASSDYGPGNTIYF
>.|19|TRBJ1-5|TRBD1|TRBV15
TGTGCCACCAGCACCAGCCCCGGGACAGGGCTAATATACAATCAGCCCCAGCATTTT
CATSTSPGTGLIYNQPQHF
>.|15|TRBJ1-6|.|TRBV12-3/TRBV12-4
TGTGCCAGCAGTTTAGGGACAAATAGGAACTCACCCCTCCACTTT
CASSLGTNRNSPLHF
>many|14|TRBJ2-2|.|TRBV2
TGTGCCAGCAAAGAAGGCGGCGGGACCGGGGAGCTGTTTTTT
CASKEGGGTGELFF
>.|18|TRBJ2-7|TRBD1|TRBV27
TGTGCCAGCAGTCCACCAAGCGACAGGGGCTATGGTGGCTACGAGCAGTACTTC
CASSPPSDRGYGGYEQYF
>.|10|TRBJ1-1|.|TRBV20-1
TGCAGTGCTAGAGAGCCACTAATATTCTTT
CSAREPLIFF
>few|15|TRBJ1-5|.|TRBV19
TGTGCCAGTACCCAAGGACCCCCTCGGGCTCAGCCCCAGCATTTT
CASTQGPPRAQPQHF
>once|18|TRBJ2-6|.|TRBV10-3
TGTGCCAGCAGTTTAGGAGCATCCACCATCCCTGGGGCCAACGTCCTGACTTTC
CASSLGASTIPGANVLTF
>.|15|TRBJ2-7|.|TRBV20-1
TGCAGTGCTAGAGACAGGGGGGTCTATCGCGGCGAGCAGTACTTC
CSARDRGVYRGEQYF